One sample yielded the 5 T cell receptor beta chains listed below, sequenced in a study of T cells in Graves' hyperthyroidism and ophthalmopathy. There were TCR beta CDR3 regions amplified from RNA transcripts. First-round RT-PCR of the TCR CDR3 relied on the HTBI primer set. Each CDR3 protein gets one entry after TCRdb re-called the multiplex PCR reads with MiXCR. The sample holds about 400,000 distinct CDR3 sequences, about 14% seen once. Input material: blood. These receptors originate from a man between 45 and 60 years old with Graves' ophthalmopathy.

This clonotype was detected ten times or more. The CDR3 nucleotides read TGTGCCAGCACCTCCGGGACTAGCGGCACAGATACGCAGTATTTT. This codes for CASTSGTSGTDTQYF. The V and J genes are TRBV2 and TRBJ2-3; the match to TRBD2 covers 10 bases. Germline loops: CDR1 SNHLY, CDR2 FYNNEI. The V and J ends lost 7 bases and 1 base, in that order; junction bases with no gene match: 5. CDR3 length: 15 amino acids.

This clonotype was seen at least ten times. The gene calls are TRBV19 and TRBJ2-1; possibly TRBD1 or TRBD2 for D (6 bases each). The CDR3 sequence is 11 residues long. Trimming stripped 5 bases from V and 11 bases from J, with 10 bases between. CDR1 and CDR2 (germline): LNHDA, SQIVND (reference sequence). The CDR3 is CASSFGGKQFF. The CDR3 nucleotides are TGTGCCAGTAGTTTCGGGGGCAAGCAGTTCTTC.

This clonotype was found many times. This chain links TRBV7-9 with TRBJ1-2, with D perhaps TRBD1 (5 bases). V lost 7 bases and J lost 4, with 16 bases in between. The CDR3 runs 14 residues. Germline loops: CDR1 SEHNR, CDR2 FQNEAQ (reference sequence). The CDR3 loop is CASTKGDPLYGYTF. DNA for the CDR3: TGTGCCAGCACCAAAGGGGACCCCCTCTATGGCTACACCTTC.

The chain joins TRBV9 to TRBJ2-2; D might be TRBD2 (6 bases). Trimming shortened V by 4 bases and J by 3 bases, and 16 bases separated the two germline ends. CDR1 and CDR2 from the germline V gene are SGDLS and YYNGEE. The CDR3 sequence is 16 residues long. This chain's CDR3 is CASSLVPGGYTGELFF. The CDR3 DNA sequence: TGTGCCAGCAGCTTAGTCCCCGGGGGTTACACCGGGGAGCTGTTTTTT.

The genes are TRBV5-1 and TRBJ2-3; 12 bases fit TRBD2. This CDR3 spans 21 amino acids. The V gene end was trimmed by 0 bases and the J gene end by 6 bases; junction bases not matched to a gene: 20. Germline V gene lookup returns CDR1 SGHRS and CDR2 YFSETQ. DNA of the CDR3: TGCGCCAGCAGCTTGGGGAATCACAAGAGGCCTAGCGGGAGGGCCGCTGATACGCAGTATTTT. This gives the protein CASSLGNHKRPSGRAADTQYF.